The present entry profiles one T cell receptor beta chain with its context. This entry is derived from a study of PD-L1 blockade in urothelial cancer. In the study overall: Blood was evaluated 3 weeks (second dose) and 6 weeks after therapy began.

Time point given: pretreatment peripheral blood. The germline V gene encodes CDR1 MNHEY and CDR2 SVGAGI. With V trimmed by 2 bases and J by 5 bases, 5 bases remained unmatched. This CDR3 region has 15 residues. Only in-frame clones appear in the TCRdb table, and some are missing; sequencing was by immunoSEQ multiplex PCR. The sample holds 100,000 to 150,000 clones, around 85% seen once. The TCR sequence derives from a man aged 45 to 65 with urothelial cancer. The V call is TRBV6-5, the J call TRBJ2-1, with 8 bases aligning to TRBD2. Sequenced material: PBMCs, taken around atezolizumab (anti-PD-L1) treatment. The CDR3 DNA reads as TGTGCCAGCAGTTACCGAACTAGCGGACACAATGAGCAGTTCTTC. Amino acid sequence: CASSYRTSGHNEQFF.